The 25 T cell receptor beta chains below come from one sample, sequenced in a study of cytomegalovirus exposure and HLA in healthy donors. A multiplex PCR was run with 60 Vbeta primers and 13 Jbeta primers. This table comes from immunoSEQ multiplex PCR, and its TCRdb copy is limited to in-frame clones, with some not included. The sample holds 150,000 to 200,000 clones, around 80% seen once. Source material: PBMCs. These receptors all stem from a woman under 40 in good health and CMV-seropositive.

This clone was seen more than once but under ten times. This chain uses TRBV10-2 with TRBJ1-3; 8 positions match TRBD1. CDR1 and CDR2 (germline): WSHSY, SAAADI. The CDR3 length is 15 residues. The ends lost 0 bases at V and 4 bases at J; junction bases unmatched: 2. The CDR3 loop reads CASSESTGEGNTIYF. For the CDR3, the DNA is TGCGCCAGCAGTGAGTCGACAGGGGAAGGAAACACCATATATTTT.

Note on this clone: The sample contains more than one DNA sequence encoding this CDR3. This chain uses TRBV7-9 with TRBJ2-5; no firm D call. CDR3 size: 11 residues. Germline loops: CDR1 SEHNR, CDR2 FQNEAQ (reference sequence). Trimming removed 3 bases at V and 5 bases at J, with 4 bases between. The CDR3 nucleotides read TGTGCCAGCAGCTTCAGTGAGACCCAGTACTTC. It codes for CASSFSETQYF.

J is TRBJ1-1 and V is TRBV29-1; a weak D match, TRBD1 (6 bases). Per the germline V gene, CDR1 is SQVTM and CDR2 is ANQGSEA. Trimming removed 5 bases from V and 1 base from J, with 35 bases in between. The CDR3 has 21 residues. CDR3: CSVRTKRGGGATGRWNTEAFF. The CDR3 DNA is TGCAGCGTTCGAACAAAGAGGGGCGGGGGGGCAACCGGCCGTTGGAACACTGAAGCTTTCTTT.

The V and J genes are TRBV6-5 and TRBJ2-5; weak D call: TRBD1 (6 bases). The J call is in doubt because the DNA end fits TRBJ2-7 better. CDR3 length: 13 amino acids. Germline V CDR1 and CDR2: MNHEY, SVGAGI. The CDR3 reads CATLHRDSYEQYF. Here the CDR3 DNA reads TGTGCCACCCTCCACAGGGATTCCTACGAGCAGTACTTC.

This chain links TRBV2 with TRBJ1-5; D may be TRBD1 (6 bases). With 1 base removed from V and 6 bases from J, the gap between germline ends came to 13 bases. Germline CDR1 SNHLY, CDR2 FYNNEI. The CDR3 has 15 residues. CDR3 amino acids: CASSEEGGRGQPQHF. The CDR3 nucleotides are TGTGCCAGCAGTGAAGAAGGGGGAAGGGGTCAGCCCCAGCATTTT.

V is TRBV19 and J is TRBJ1-5; D unclear. V shed 3 bases and J shed 6 bases, with 6 bases lying between them. The CDR3 contains 12 residues. CDR1 LNHDA and CDR2 SQIVND come from the germline V gene (reference sequence). The CDR3 DNA reads TGTGCCAGTAGTATTTTCGGTCAGCCCCAGCATTTT. It is translated as CASSIFGQPQHF.

On this clone: Other nucleotide sequences from this sample produce the same CDR3. The rearrangement links TRBV7-9 to TRBJ2-5; D may be TRBD1 (6 bases). V dropped 4 bases and J dropped 4 bases, with 10 bases sitting between them. This CDR3 region has 13 residues. The germline V gene encodes CDR1 SEHNR and CDR2 FQNEAQ (reference sequence). The CDR3 DNA sequence: TGTGCCAGCAGCTCCAGGGGCCCAGAGACCCAGTACTTC. Protein: CASSSRGPETQYF.

This chain links TRBV2 with TRBJ1-2; possible D gene TRBD1, 6 bases. Germline-derived CDR1 and CDR2 are SNHLY and FYNNEI. Trimming removed 2 bases from V and 3 bases from J, with 13 bases in between. This CDR3 region has 15 residues. The chain's CDR3 is CASSEWAGADYGYTF. The CDR3, as DNA: TGTGCCAGCAGTGAATGGGCAGGGGCTGACTATGGCTACACCTTC.

The chain carries TRBV6-5 and TRBJ1-1; TRBD1 matches 9 bases. The germline V gene encodes CDR1 MNHEY and CDR2 SVGAGI. Trimming took 4 bases from V and 4 from J; bases not matched to a gene: 10. The CDR3 is 16 amino acids. The CDR3 protein is CASSSRDRASVTEAFF. CDR3 bases: TGTGCCAGCAGTTCCCGGGACAGGGCATCTGTCACTGAAGCTTTCTTT.

The sample holds a few counts of this clone. The gene calls are TRBV5-6 and TRBJ1-3, with D perhaps TRBD1 (6 bases). The germline V gene has CDR1 SGHDT and CDR2 YYEEEE. V dropped 3 bases and J dropped 0 bases, with 16 bases sitting between them. The CDR3 has 17 residues. The CDR3, as DNA: TGTGCCAGCAGCTCGCACCCGGACAGTCTCTCTGGAAACACCATATATTTT. Its protein is CASSSHPDSLSGNTIYF.

The chain is built from TRBV7-6 and TRBJ2-1; 9 positions agree with TRBD2. The CDR3 covers 17 residues. Germline values: CDR1 SGHVS, CDR2 FNYEAQ. After removal of 4 bases from V and 3 bases from J, the junction contained 10 bases not matched to a gene. The CDR3 loop reads CASSSPGVAGVYNEQFF. In nucleotides, the CDR3 is TGTGCCAGCAGCTCACCCGGCGTAGCGGGGGTCTACAATGAGCAGTTCTTC.

V usage is TRBV7-6 and J usage is TRBJ2-5; D remains unclear. Germline V gene data show CDR1 as SGHVS and CDR2 as FNYEAQ. The V end was cut by 5 bases, the J end by 3 bases, with 4 bases between. This CDR3 has 11 residues. The CDR3 region has the DNA TGTGCCAGCAGCCCCAAAGAGACCCAGTACTTC. Residues: CASSPKETQYF.

This clone was seen just once. V is TRBV7-2 and J is TRBJ1-2; 8 bases align to TRBD1. From germline, CDR1 is SGHTA and CDR2 FQGNSA. J gave up 8 bases and V 5 bases, and 7 bases lay outside the gene matches. CDR3 size: 13 residues. The CDR3 coding sequence is TGTGCCAGCAGCCCCCGGACAGGGCCAGGCTACACCTTC. Translating it yields CASSPRTGPGYTF.

The chain is built from TRBV29-1 and TRBJ2-1; D may be TRBD1 (6 bases). This CDR3 has 14 residues. The V end lost 5 bases, the J end lost 0 bases, and 11 bases lay between the germline ends. Per the germline V gene, CDR1 is SQVTM and CDR2 is ANQGSEA. The CDR3 is CSVLTGSSYNEQFF. The CDR3 bases are TGCAGCGTTCTCACAGGGAGCTCCTACAATGAGCAGTTCTTC.

The chain uses TRBV6-1 and TRBJ1-5; a weak D match, TRBD1 (6 bases). The germline V gene encodes CDR1 MNHNS and CDR2 SASEGT. The ends were cut back, 6 bases at V and 5 bases at J, with 11 bases in the middle. CDR3 size: 13 residues. The CDR3 here is CASRQGADQPQHF. CDR3 DNA: TGTGCCAGCAGACAGGGAGCTGATCAGCCCCAGCATTTT.

This clone has a handful of counts. This sequence joins TRBV7-2 and TRBJ1-2, with D unresolved. There are 12 residues in the CDR3. V was pared by 3 bases and J by 7 bases, with 9 bases between. Germline V CDR1 and CDR2: SGHTA, FQGNSA. CDR3 sequence: CASSFIGSGYTF. Here the CDR3 DNA reads TGTGCCAGCAGCTTTATAGGGAGTGGCTACACCTTC.

The chain has TRBV5-4 and TRBJ1-4; TRBD1 matches 10 bases. V lost 5 bases, J lost 7 bases, and 5 bases stayed unmatched. Germline lookup yields CDR1 SGHNT and CDR2 YYREEE (reference sequence). The CDR3 sequence is 14 residues long. This CDR3 reads CASSSGQGSEKLFF. CDR3 nucleotide sequence: TGTGCCAGCAGTTCGGGACAGGGGAGTGAAAAACTGTTTTTT.

A few counts support this clone. V and J are TRBV30 and TRBJ1-5; D is undetermined. The CDR3 is 14 residues long. CDR1 and CDR2 (germline): GTSNPN, SVGIG (reference sequence). Trimming stripped 0 bases from V and 6 bases from J, with 12 bases between. The DNA of the CDR3 is TGTGCCTGGAGTGTACTCCCTTTTCGTCAGCCCCAGCATTTT. Amino acids: CAWSVLPFRQPQHF.

The V call is TRBV4-3, the J call TRBJ2-7, with D possibly being TRBD2 (5 bases). CDR1 is LGHNA and CDR2 is YSLEER in the germline V gene. The CDR3 contains 17 residues. Trimming stripped 2 bases from V and 6 bases from J, with 23 bases between. The CDR3 loop is CASSQKGRFSEEGEQYF. CDR3 DNA sequence: TGCGCCAGCAGCCAAAAGGGCCGTTTCTCGGAAGAGGGCGAGCAGTACTTC.

V usage is TRBV5-1 and J usage is TRBJ2-3; TRBD2 matches 11 bases. The CDR3 loop spans 16 amino acids. Germline V gene data show CDR1 as SGHRS and CDR2 as YFSETQ. V was clipped by 4 bases and J by 0 bases; unmatched bases: 4. The CDR3 reads CASSILAGVSTDTQYF. CDR3 sequence (DNA): TGCGCCAGCAGCATACTAGCGGGGGTCAGCACAGATACGCAGTATTTT.

The chain combines TRBV30 with TRBJ2-1, with TRBD2 matching 10 bases. The CDR3 runs 15 residues. V dropped 4 bases and J dropped 3; count of bases not matched to a gene: 6. From germline, CDR1 is GTSNPN and CDR2 SVGIG (reference sequence). The CDR3 loop is CAWTGSGGLYNEQFF. The CDR3 DNA reads TGTGCCTGGACGGGTAGCGGGGGGCTCTACAATGAGCAGTTCTTC.

The chain carries TRBV7-8 and TRBJ1-2; D ambiguous. Trimming cost V 1 base and J 1 base, with 10 bases left between them. The CDR3 is 15 residues long. CDR1 and CDR2 (germline): SGHVS, FQNEAQ. CDR3 sequence reads: CASSLGVADNYGYTF. The CDR3 DNA is TGTGCCAGCAGCTTAGGGGTAGCTGATAACTATGGCTACACCTTC.

The rearrangement joins TRBV5-4 to TRBJ1-2; 8 nucleotides align to TRBD1. With 1 base clipped from V and 4 bases from J, the junction kept 12 bases outside the gene matches. In germline, CDR1 is SGHNT, CDR2 YYREEE (reference sequence). The CDR3 spans 17 residues. Here the CDR3 reads CASSLQGAPPSLYGYTF. CDR3 DNA: TGTGCCAGCAGCTTGCAGGGGGCGCCTCCATCTCTCTATGGCTACACCTTC.

Only a few counts were recorded for this clone. The genes are TRBV19 and TRBJ2-1, with TRBD1 identical over 9 bases. The germline V gene has CDR1 LNHDA and CDR2 SQIVND (reference sequence). The CDR3 covers 15 residues. The trim removed 3 bases at V and 6 bases at J, leaving 6 bases unmatched. CDR3 bases: TGTGCCAGTAGTATGGGACAGGGATATTCCAATGAGCAGTTCTTC. It specifies CASSMGQGYSNEQFF.

The chain combines TRBV5-1 with TRBJ1-1; D ambiguous. Trimming pared 3 bases from V and 1 base from J, leaving 13 bases between. CDR1 and CDR2 (germline): SGHRS, YFSETQ. The CDR3 totals 15 residues. CDR3 region: CASSSSVDSNTEAFF. For the CDR3, the DNA is TGCGCCAGCAGCTCATCGGTCGATTCGAACACTGAAGCTTTCTTT. The variable domain in full, completed from reference TRBV5-1 and TRBJ1-1, reads KAGVTQTPRYLIKTRGQQVTLSCSPISGHRSVSWYQQTPGQGLQFLFEYFSETQRNKGNFPGRFSGRQFSNSRSEMNVSTLELGDSALYLCASSSSVDSNTEAFFGQGTRLTVV.